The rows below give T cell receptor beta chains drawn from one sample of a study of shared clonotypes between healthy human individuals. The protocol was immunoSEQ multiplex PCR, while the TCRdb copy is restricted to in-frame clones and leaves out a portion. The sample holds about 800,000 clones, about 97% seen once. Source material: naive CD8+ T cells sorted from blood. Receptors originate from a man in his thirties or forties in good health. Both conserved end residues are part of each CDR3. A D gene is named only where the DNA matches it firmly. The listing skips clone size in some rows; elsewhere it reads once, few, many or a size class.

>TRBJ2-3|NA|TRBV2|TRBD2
CATLSGSGTDTQYF
TGTGCCACCCTTAGCGGGAGTGGTACAGATACGCAGTATTTT
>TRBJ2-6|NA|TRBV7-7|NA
CASSIGRPQSRANVLTF
TGTGCCAGCAGCATAGGCAGGCCACAAAGTCGGGCCAACGTCCTGACTTTC
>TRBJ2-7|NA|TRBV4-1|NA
CASSQDNLFLGVSYEQYF
TGCGCCAGCAGCCAAGATAATCTATTTCTTGGAGTTTCCTACGAGCAGTACTTC
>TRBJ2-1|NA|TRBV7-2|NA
CASSLTSYNEQFF
TGTGCCAGCAGCCTGACTAGCTACAATGAGCAGTTCTTC
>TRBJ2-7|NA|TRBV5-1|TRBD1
CASSLVQGSSYEQYF
TGCGCCAGCAGCTTAGTACAGGGGAGCTCCTACGAGCAGTACTTC
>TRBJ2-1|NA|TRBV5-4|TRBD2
CASRPTSGKRSSYNEQFF
TGTGCCAGCAGGCCGACTAGCGGGAAAAGGAGCTCCTACAATGAGCAGTTCTTC
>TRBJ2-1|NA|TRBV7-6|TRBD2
CASGGSSYNEQFF
TGTGCCAGCGGCGGGAGTTCCTACAATGAGCAGTTCTTC
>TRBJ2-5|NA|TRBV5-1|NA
CASSLVGPQETQYF
TGCGCCAGCAGCTTGGTAGGGCCCCAAGAGACCCAGTACTTC
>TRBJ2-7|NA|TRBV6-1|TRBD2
CASTFEAGGLYEQYF
TGTGCCAGCACTTTCGAAGCGGGAGGGTTGTACGAGCAGTACTTC
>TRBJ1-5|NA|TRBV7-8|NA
CASSLGQGHQPQHF
TGTGCCAGCAGCTTAGGGCAGGGTCATCAGCCCCAGCATTTT
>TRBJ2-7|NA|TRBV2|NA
CALRTAHEQYF
TGTGCCCTTCGCACGGCGCACGAGCAGTACTTC
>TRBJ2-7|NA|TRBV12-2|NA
CASRLGWGEQYF
TGTGCAAGTCGCTTAGGATGGGGCGAGCAGTACTTC
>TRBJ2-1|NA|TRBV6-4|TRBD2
CASSLLAGGSNEQFF
TGTGCCAGCAGCCTACTAGCGGGAGGTTCCAATGAGCAGTTCTTC
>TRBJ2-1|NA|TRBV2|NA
CASRAGHEQFF
TGTGCCAGCAGGGCAGGACATGAGCAGTTCTTC
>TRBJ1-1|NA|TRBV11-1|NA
CASVGTGLGTEAFF
TGTGCCAGCGTTGGAACGGGATTGGGCACTGAAGCTTTCTTT
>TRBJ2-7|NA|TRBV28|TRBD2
CASKGTGGPYEQYF
TGTGCCAGCAAAGGGACGGGAGGGCCTTACGAGCAGTACTTC
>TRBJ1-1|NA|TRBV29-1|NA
CSVDTMNTEAFF
TGCAGCGTTGACACCATGAACACTGAAGCTTTCTTT
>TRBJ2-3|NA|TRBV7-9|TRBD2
CASSLLQEREGPLTDTQYF
TGTGCCAGCAGCTTACTCCAGGAGCGGGAGGGCCCCCTCACAGATACGCAGTATTTT
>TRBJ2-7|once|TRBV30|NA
CAWSVTGEQYF
TGTGCCTGGAGTGTAACCGGGGAGCAGTACTTC
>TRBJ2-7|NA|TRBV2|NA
CASSEQRTFSYEQYF
TGTGCCAGCAGTGAACAGCGGACCTTTTCCTACGAGCAGTACTTC
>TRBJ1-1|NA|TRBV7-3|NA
CASSTTGKAGEAFF
TGTGCCAGCAGCACTACAGGGAAGGCTGGTGAAGCTTTCTTT
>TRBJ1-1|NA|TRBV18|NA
CASSPPGTPLGAEAFF
TGTGCCAGCTCACCACCGGGGACGCCCCTGGGGGCTGAAGCTTTCTTT
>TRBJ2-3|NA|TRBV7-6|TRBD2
CASSYSIAGETDTQYF
TGTGCCAGCAGCTATAGCATCGCGGGAGAAACAGATACGCAGTATTTT
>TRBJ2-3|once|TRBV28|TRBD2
CASSLGSGSDTQYF
TGTGCCAGCAGCCTGGGGAGCGGGAGTGATACGCAGTATTTT
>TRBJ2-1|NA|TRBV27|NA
CASSDGASPNEQFF
TGTGCCAGCAGTGACGGGGCTAGCCCGAATGAGCAGTTCTTC
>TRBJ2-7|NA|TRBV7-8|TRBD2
CASSFLPGGPSYEQYF
TGTGCCAGCAGCTTTCTTCCGGGAGGGCCTTCCTACGAGCAGTACTTC
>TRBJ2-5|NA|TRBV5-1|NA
CASSSHMGRMIETQYF
TGCGCCAGCAGCTCCCACATGGGGCGGATGATAGAGACCCAGTACTTC
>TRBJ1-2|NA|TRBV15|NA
CATSPGYGYGYTF
TGTGCCACCAGTCCAGGGTACGGCTATGGCTACACCTTC
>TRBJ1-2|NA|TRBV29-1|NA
CSVDQPYGYTF
TGCAGCGTTGATCAGCCCTATGGCTACACCTTC
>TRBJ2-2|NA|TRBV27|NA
CASLRMNTGELFF
TGTGCCAGTCTTAGGATGAACACCGGGGAGCTGTTTTTT
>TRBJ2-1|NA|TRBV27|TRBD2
CASSFMASSGTNEQFF
TGTGCCAGCAGTTTTATGGCCTCGAGCGGGACTAATGAGCAGTTCTTC
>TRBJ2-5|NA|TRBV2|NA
CANKDILQETQYF
TGTGCCAACAAAGACATACTTCAAGAGACCCAGTACTTC
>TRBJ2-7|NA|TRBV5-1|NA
CASSLGLAYYEQYF
TGCGCCAGCAGCTTGGGGCTAGCTTACTACGAGCAGTACTTC
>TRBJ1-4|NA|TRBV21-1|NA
CASSNPKPSDGATNEKLFF
TGTGCCAGCAGCAACCCCAAGCCCTCGGACGGAGCAACTAATGAAAAACTGTTTTTT
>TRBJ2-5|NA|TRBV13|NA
CASSLSLRETQYF
TGTGCCAGCAGCTTATCCCTCAGGGAGACCCAGTACTTC
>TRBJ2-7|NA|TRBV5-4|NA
CAIGPNNPGPYEQYF
TGTGCCATCGGCCCCAATAACCCAGGGCCCTACGAGCAGTACTTC
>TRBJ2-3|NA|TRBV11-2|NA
CASSHPDERGLVDTQYF
TGTGCCAGCAGCCACCCGGATGAGCGCGGTTTGGTGGATACGCAGTATTTT
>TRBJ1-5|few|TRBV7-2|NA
CASSLRVYSNQPQHF
TGTGCCAGCAGCTTAAGGGTTTATAGCAATCAGCCCCAGCATTTT
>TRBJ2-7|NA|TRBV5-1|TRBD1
CASSDRDRVYEQYF
TGCGCCAGCAGCGACCGGGACAGGGTGTACGAGCAGTACTTC
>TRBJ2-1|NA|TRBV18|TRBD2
CASSSGTYNEQFF
TGTGCCAGCTCGAGCGGGACCTACAATGAGCAGTTCTTC
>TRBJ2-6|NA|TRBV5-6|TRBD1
CASSPGTGAYSGANVLTF
TGTGCCAGCAGCCCTGGGACAGGGGCTTACTCTGGGGCCAACGTCCTGACTTTC
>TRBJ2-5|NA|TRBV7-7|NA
CASSLDRGNQETQYF
TGTGCCAGCAGCTTAGATAGGGGTAACCAAGAGACCCAGTACTTC
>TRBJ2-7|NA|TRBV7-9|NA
CASSSTTYEQYF
TGTGCCAGCAGCTCCACTACCTACGAGCAGTACTTC
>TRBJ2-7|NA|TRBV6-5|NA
CATTAGRGIEQYF
TGTGCCACAACCGCGGGCAGGGGTATCGAGCAGTACTTC
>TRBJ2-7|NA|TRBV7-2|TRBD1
CASGSGPGQAYEQYF
TGTGCCAGCGGGTCCGGGCCGGGACAGGCCTACGAGCAGTACTTC
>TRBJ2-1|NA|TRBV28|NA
CASSLSVGRHNEQFF
TGTGCCAGCAGTTTATCGGTAGGGCGCCACAATGAGCAGTTCTTC
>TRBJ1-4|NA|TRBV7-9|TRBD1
CASSSGQGGMGELFF
TGTGCCAGCAGCTCCGGACAGGGCGGGATGGGAGAACTGTTTTTT
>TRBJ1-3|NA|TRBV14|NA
CASRATGSGNTIYF
TGTGCCAGCAGGGCTACAGGGTCTGGAAACACCATATATTTT
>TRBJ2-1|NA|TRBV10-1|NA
CASSEEGYNEQFF
TGCGCCAGCAGTGAGGAGGGGTACAATGAGCAGTTCTTC
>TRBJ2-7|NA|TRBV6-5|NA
CASGTNTYEQYF
TGTGCCAGCGGTACTAACACCTACGAGCAGTACTTC
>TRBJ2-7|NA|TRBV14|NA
CASSNTGNLREQYF
TGTGCCAGCAGTAATACAGGAAACCTACGGGAGCAGTACTTC
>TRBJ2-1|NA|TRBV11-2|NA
CASSTRPWTDEQFF
TGTGCCAGCAGCACAAGACCCTGGACCGATGAGCAGTTCTTC
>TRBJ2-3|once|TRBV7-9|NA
CASNPRTSTDTQYF
TGTGCCAGCAACCCAAGAACTAGCACAGATACGCAGTATTTT
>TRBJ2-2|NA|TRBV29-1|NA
CSVEITDPNTGELFF
TGCAGCGTTGAAATCACTGACCCAAACACCGGGGAGCTGTTTTTT
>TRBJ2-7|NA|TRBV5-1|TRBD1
CASSQPGQGNYEQYF
TGCGCCAGCAGCCAACCCGGACAGGGAAACTACGAGCAGTACTTC
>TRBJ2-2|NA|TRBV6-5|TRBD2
CASSYSTSGITGELFF
TGTGCCAGCAGTTACTCGACTAGCGGGATAACCGGGGAGCTGTTTTTT
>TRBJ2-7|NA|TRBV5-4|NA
CASSLGPPDPLELHEQYF
TGTGCCAGCAGCCTAGGTCCCCCGGACCCTCTCGAGCTCCACGAGCAGTACTTC
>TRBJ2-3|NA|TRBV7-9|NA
CASSSRDTPLTQYF
TGTGCCAGCAGCTCCCGGGATACCCCCCTTACGCAGTATTTT
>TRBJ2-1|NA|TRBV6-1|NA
CASSEDRSSYNEQFF
TGTGCCAGCAGTGAAGACAGGAGCTCCTACAATGAGCAGTTCTTC